The 12 T cell receptor beta chains below were found in one sample sequenced in a study of CD8+ T cells in alopecia areata (dated by TCRdb to 2016 to 2019). To prepare the library, the immunoSEQ multiplex PCR assay was applied. RNA was extracted from all samples and reverse transcribed into cDNA, which served as template for TCR sequencing. TCRdb holds this immuneACCESS table with in-frame rearrangements only. Some clones are missing; in checked studies, unresolved V genes explain under half, and the rest has no known cause. This sample is represented by about 120,000 clones, with no singletons among them. Jointly, the top ten make up around 20% of the sample. Sequenced: lesional skin. These receptors originate from a C3H/HeJ mouse with alopecia areata. This strain is of MHC haplotype H2-k.

This clone was detected a few times. Any gene name here is a mouse gene name. The read terminates 4 residues ahead of where the CDR3 ends, so the germline J gene completes it. The V gene is TRBV19, the J gene TRBJ1-1, with unresolved D. The CDR3 is made up of 14 amino acids. CDR1 is FNHDT, CDR2 SITEND, per germline (reference sequence). Trimming removed 2 bases from V and 0 bases from J, with 8 bases in between. CDR3 region: CASSILQTNTEVFF. CDR3 bases read: TGTGCCAGCAGTATCCTCCAGACAAACACA.

Many counts were recorded for this clone. Germline and genes here are mouse. The read ends 4 residues shy of where the CDR3 ends; the end is completed using the germline J gene. The chain links TRBV19 to TRBJ1-1; 7 bases map to TRBD1. This CDR3 has 11 amino acids. Germline CDR1 reads FNHDT; CDR2 reads SITEND (reference sequence). CDR3 in amino acids: CASRQGTEVFF. CDR3 DNA, as far as it was read: TGTGCCAGCAGACAGGGGACA.

Regarding this clone: The gene names given are mouse names. The CDR3 end falls 4 residues outside the read, so it is completed with the germline J gene. The chain carries TRBV13-1 and TRBJ1-2, with D possibly matching TRBD1 (6 bases). Germline values: CDR1 NSHNY, CDR2 SYGAGN. The CDR3 covers 13 residues. CDR3 protein: CASSARGARDYTF. CDR3 DNA (partial): TGTGCCAGCAGTGCCCGGGGGGCGCGC.

This clone has only a few counts. TCRdb and the translated DNA give different amino acids at residue 13; the protein presented here is the one translated from the DNA. Gene names and germline match the mouse. The CDR3 goes on 3 residues after the read ends, and that part is filled in from the germline J gene. This chain connects TRBV1 to TRBJ1-3; 11 positions agree with TRBD1. V shed 4 bases, J shed 0 bases, and the junction held 2 bases outside the gene matches. The CDR3 is 16 amino acids. Looked up from germline, CDR1 is NSQYPW and CDR2 is LRSPGD (reference sequence). This CDR3 is CTCSGDRGISGNTLYF. The CDR3 DNA, read in part, is TGCACCTGCAGTGGGGACAGGGGGATTTCTGGAAATACG.

To note about this clone: The protein TCRdb lists differs from the translation of the DNA at residue 14; the protein given here is translated from the DNA itself. Mouse names are used for the genes. The read comes to an end 3 residues before the CDR3 does, leaving the germline J gene to fill in the end. The chain links TRBV19 to TRBJ1-6; 12 bases agree with TRBD1. TRBJ1-6 is an ORF, with its function uncertain. This CDR3 is built from 17 residues. The germline CDR1 and CDR2 sequences are FNHDT and SITEND (reference sequence). With 5 bases clipped from V and 2 bases from J, the junction kept 5 bases outside the gene matches. This CDR3 reads CASSPGQGATYNSPLYF. The covered CDR3 bases are TGTGCCAGCAGCCCGGGACAGGGGGCGACCTATAATTCGCCC.

To note about this clone: Genes here carry mouse names. The CDR3 is cut off 4 residues early in the read; its end comes from the germline J gene. The V gene is TRBV13-3, the J gene TRBJ1-1; D might be TRBD1 (6 bases). Germline CDR1 and CDR2: NNHDY and SYVADS. The CDR3 has 14 amino acids. V was clipped by 5 bases and J by 4 bases, with 15 bases between them. The CDR3 sequence is CASRPPRGSTEVFF. The CDR3 bases that were read are TGTGCCAGCAGACCCCCCAGGGGATCCACA.

This clone was found a few times. The gene names here belong to mouse. The read gets to within 4 residues of the CDR3 end, and the germline J gene fills in the rest. The chain carries TRBV17 and TRBJ2-3; 9 nucleotides match TRBD1. In germline, CDR1 is MNHDT, CDR2 YYDKIL. This CDR3 comprises 15 residues. With V trimmed by 3 bases and J by 3 bases, 4 bases remained unmatched. CDR3 amino acids: CASSSLDRGAETLYF. The DNA read from the CDR3 is TGTGCTAGCAGTAGCCTTGACAGGGGGGCAGAA.

There are a few counts of this clone. Any gene name here is a mouse gene name. The chain's CDR3 is CASSGHWGDGYEQYF. The part of the CDR3 DNA that was read is TGTGCCAGCAGTGGCCACTGGGGGGATGGATAT. The rearrangement joins TRBV13-3 to TRBJ2-7; 9 nucleotides line up with TRBD2. The read finishes 4 residues shy of the CDR3 end, and the germline J gene is used to complete it. CDR3 length: 15 residues. Germline CDR1 NNHDY, CDR2 SYVADS.

Turning to this clone: The genes are named according to mouse. The read ends 4 residues shy of where the CDR3 ends; the end is completed using the germline J gene. The chain couples TRBV1 to TRBJ2-7; 10 bases match TRBD2. Per the germline V gene, CDR1 is NSQYPW and CDR2 is LRSPGD (reference sequence). CDR3 length: 16 amino acids. The CDR3 reads CTCSAAWGGSLYEQYF. The CDR3 bases that were read are TGCACCTGCAGTGCAGCCTGGGGGGGCTCCTTGTAT.

On this clone: Gene names refer to mouse genes. Read coverage stops 4 residues before the CDR3 terminus; the germline J gene supplies the remainder. The chain has TRBV13-3 and TRBJ1-2; a possible D gene is TRBD1 (6 bases). The V gene lost 5 bases and the J gene lost 0 bases, with 11 bases spanning the gap. The CDR3 has 14 amino acids. Germline V gene lookup returns CDR1 NNHDY and CDR2 SYVADS. CDR3 sequence: CASRKGTSNSDYTF. The DNA read from the CDR3 is TGTGCCAGCAGGAAAGGGACATCAAACTCC.

The table lists this clone with a few counts. Gene names refer to mouse genes. The CDR3 is cut off 4 residues early in the read; its end comes from the germline J gene. V gene TRBV13-3 combines with J gene TRBJ2-2, with TRBD1 as a possible D gene (5 bases). Germline V gene sequence: CDR1 NNHDY, CDR2 SYVADS. This CDR3 has 16 residues. Deletions cut 4 bases from V and 0 bases from J, with 13 bases between. The CDR3 bases that were read are TGTGCCAGCAGTCTCTGGACACCTTCAAACACCGGG. Protein sequence: CASSLWTPSNTG. The entire CDR3 protein reads CASSLWTPSNTGQLYF.

In this sample, this clone turned up a few times. All gene names here are mouse names. Read sequence stops 4 residues before the CDR3 end, and the germline J gene provides the missing end. The chain employs TRBV1 and TRBJ2-4; D call uncertain. The germline gives CDR1 NSQYPW, CDR2 LRSPGD (reference sequence). The CDR3 extends over 14 amino acids. Between the trimmed V and J ends, which lost 3 bases and 0 bases, there was a span of 7 bases. CDR3 sequence reads: CTCSAPKSQNTLYF. Partial CDR3 DNA: TGCACCTGCAGTGCTCCCAAAAGTCAAAAC.